These 20 T cell receptor beta chains share one sample of origin, sequenced in a study of CD8+ T cells in alopecia areata. Sequencing templates came from extracted RNA that was reverse transcribed into cDNA. Produced via immunoSEQ multiplex PCR; TCRdb's table is partial and in-frame only. The data hold around 120,000 clones, with approximately 59% observed a single time. Treatment meaning: oral pan-JAK inhibitor, 5-10 mg twice daily. The material was CD8+ T cells sorted from blood, obtained at week 4, from a patient treated with tofacitinib. These receptors were taken from a human donor with alopecia areata.

This rearrangement joins TRBV30 to TRBJ2-7; the D is unclear. Trimming shortened V by 1 base and J by 3 bases, and 7 bases separated the two germline ends. The CDR3 has 12 residues. Germline V gives CDR1 GTSNPN, CDR2 SVGIG (reference sequence). The CDR3 region has the DNA TGTGCCTGGAGTGAGGTTGACTACGAGCAGTACTTC. It translates to CAWSEVDYEQYF.

This rearrangement joins TRBV27 to TRBJ2-2; D could derive from TRBD1 or TRBD2 (5 bases each). Trimming took off 1 base at V and 6 bases at J, with 6 bases between the two ends. The CDR3 covers 13 residues. Germline CDR1 reads MNHEY; CDR2 reads SMNVEV (reference sequence). The CDR3: CASSLLGAGELFF. The CDR3 coding sequence is TGTGCCAGCAGTTTATTGGGGGCCGGGGAGCTGTTTTTT.

The chain joins TRBV30 to TRBJ2-1; no reliable D call. The germline CDR1 and CDR2 sequences are GTSNPN and SVGIG (reference sequence). V lost 5 bases, J lost 8 bases, and 13 bases lay in between. The CDR3 length is 12 residues. The CDR3 coding sequence is TGTGCCTGGGACGTGGGTTCCGATGAGCAGTTCTTC. Its translation: CAWDVGSDEQFF.

This clone was counted a few times. This rearrangement joins TRBV30 to TRBJ2-3; no clear D gene. This CDR3 contains 15 residues. The V gene's germline CDR1 is GTSNPN and CDR2 SVGIG (reference sequence). V was shortened by 3 bases and J by 6 bases, with 19 bases between the two germline ends. Written as DNA, the CDR3 is TGTGCCTGGAGCCAGGAAATGGGTCCCGCGGATACGCAGTATTTT. It specifies CAWSQEMGPADTQYF. The whole variable domain, remainder taken from reference TRBV30 and TRBJ2-3, is SQTIHQWPATLVQPVGSPLSLECTVEGTSNPNLYWYRQAAGRGLQLLFYSVGIGQISSEVPQNLSASRPQDRQFILSSKKLLLSDSGFYLCAWSQEMGPADTQYFGPGTRLTVL.

This clone turned up a few times. This chain joins TRBV23-1 and TRBJ1-2; 7 nucleotides align to TRBD1. TRBV23-1 is treated as an ORF (open reading frame) with a function not yet certain. The CDR3 is 13 amino acids. The junction had 4 bases not matched to a gene; V was cut back by 2 bases and J by 7 bases. The chain's CDR3 is CASSQGTDFGYTF. The CDR3 nucleotides read TGCGCCAGCAGTCAAGGGACAGATTTTGGCTACACCTTC.

J is TRBJ2-7 and V is TRBV29-1, with 7 bases fitting TRBD1. The V segment lost 4 bases and the J segment 0 bases; nucleotides outside the gene matches: 3. The CDR3 runs 13 residues. Germline V gene lookup returns CDR1 SQVTM and CDR2 ANQGSEA. The CDR3 loop reads CSVARDSSYEQYF. CDR3 bases: TGCAGCGTTGCAAGGGACAGCTCCTACGAGCAGTACTTC.

The V and J genes are TRBV30 and TRBJ2-7, with D possibly matching TRBD1 (5 bases). Looked up from germline, CDR1 is GTSNPN and CDR2 is SVGIG (reference sequence). The ends were cut back, 5 bases at V and 0 bases at J, with 8 bases in the middle. This CDR3 has 12 amino acids. The CDR3, as DNA: TGTGCCTGGCAGGGTAACTCCTACGAGCAGTACTTC. Residues: CAWQGNSYEQYF.

The genes are TRBV29-1 and TRBJ2-6, with D possibly being TRBD1 (6 bases). This CDR3 is 16 amino acids long. Trimming took 6 bases from V and 4 from J, leaving 19 bases between them. CDR1 is SQVTM and CDR2 is ANQGSEA in the germline V gene. CDR3 sequence: CSVPAAGANGANVLTF. CDR3 DNA sequence: TGCAGCGTCCCCGCTGCAGGGGCGAACGGGGCCAACGTCCTGACTTTC.

The chain joins TRBV27 to TRBJ2-7; 9 nucleotides line up with TRBD1. CDR3 length: 16 residues. The V gene's germline CDR1 is MNHEY and CDR2 SMNVEV (reference sequence). Trimming took 5 bases from V and 5 from J; bases not matched to a gene: 13. The CDR3 protein is CASSPSRDRVSHEQYF. CDR3 DNA sequence: TGTGCCAGCAGTCCCTCCCGGGACAGGGTTAGTCACGAGCAGTACTTC.

The table lists this clone with a few counts. The CDR3 DNA reads TGTGCCAGCAGTACTAGACAGGGGGGGTCTAGCGGCCACCTACGTGAGCAGTTCTTC. This codes for CASSTRQGGSSGHLREQFF. The chain couples TRBV27 to TRBJ2-1; TRBD1 aligns across 9 bases. This CDR3 is 19 amino acids long. The germline gives CDR1 MNHEY, CDR2 SMNVEV (reference sequence). V was pared by 5 bases and J by 9 bases, with 23 bases of the junction left unmatched.

The CDR3 is CASSEWQPFTEQYF. CDR3 bases: TGTGCCAGCAGTGAGTGGCAGCCGTTCACCGAGCAGTACTTC. The chain couples TRBV6-1 to TRBJ2-7; D is unclear. Germline V gene sequence: CDR1 MNHNS, CDR2 SASEGT. The CDR3 is made up of 14 amino acids. V lost 3 bases to trimming and J lost 6 bases, with 15 bases between them.

This clone came up a few times. The chain uses TRBV13 and TRBJ2-3; possibly TRBD2 for D (5 bases). Germline assignment: CDR1 PRHDT and CDR2 FYEKMQ (reference sequence). The CDR3 is made up of 14 amino acids. The V end lost 7 bases, the J end lost 6 bases, and 17 bases lay between the germline ends. CDR3 nucleotides: TGTGCCAGCACCCGAGGGTGGGGAGCGGATACGCAGTATTTT. Amino acid sequence: CASTRGWGADTQYF.

The V gene is TRBV30, the J gene TRBJ1-1; weak D call: TRBD1 (5 bases). The V and J ends lost 5 bases and 1 base respectively, with 11 bases between them. This CDR3 is 13 amino acids long. CDR1 is GTSNPN and CDR2 is SVGIG in the germline V gene (reference sequence). The CDR3 nucleotides are TGTGCCTGGGGTAAGGACACGAACACTGAAGCTTTCTTT. It specifies CAWGKDTNTEAFF. Complete variable domain (other parts from reference TRBV30 and TRBJ1-1): SQTIHQWPATLVQPVGSPLSLECTVEGTSNPNLYWYRQAAGRGLQLLFYSVGIGQISSEVPQNLSASRPQDRQFILSSKKLLLSDSGFYLCAWGKDTNTEAFFGQGTRLTVV.

The chain is built from TRBV7-9 and TRBJ2-5; D gene ambiguous. The CDR3 extends over 12 amino acids. Trimming took 0 bases from V and 5 from J, leaving 4 bases between them. The germline V gene encodes CDR1 SEHNR and CDR2 FQNEAQ (reference sequence). CDR3 amino acids: CASSLAGETQYF. Here the CDR3 DNA reads TGTGCCAGCAGCTTAGCGGGGGAGACCCAGTACTTC.

This clone was found a few times. V is TRBV27 and J is TRBJ2-5, with 7 bases identical to TRBD1. CDR3 length equals 14 residues. The ends lost 2 bases at V and 5 bases at J; junction bases unmatched: 5. Germline V gives CDR1 MNHEY, CDR2 SMNVEV (reference sequence). The CDR3, as DNA: TGTGCCAGCAGTTTAGACAGGGAGATGGAGACCCAGTACTTC. It translates to CASSLDREMETQYF.

The chain joins TRBV4-1 to TRBJ2-3, with 8 positions matching TRBD1. V was pared by 2 bases and J by 1 base, with 8 bases of the junction left unmatched. The CDR3 is 17 amino acids. The V gene's germline CDR1 is MGHRA and CDR2 YSYEKL. The CDR3 loop is CASSQSGDRRGTDTQYF. The CDR3 DNA follows: TGCGCCAGCAGCCAATCCGGGGACAGGCGAGGCACAGATACGCAGTATTTT.

The V and J genes are TRBV7-9 and TRBJ2-6; D unresolved. CDR1 is SEHNR and CDR2 is FQNEAQ in the germline V gene (reference sequence). The CDR3 contains 16 residues. V dropped 0 bases and J dropped 2 bases, with 8 bases sitting between them. The CDR3 region has the DNA TGTGCCAGCAGCTTAGCGCACCACACTGGGGCCAACGTCCTGACTTTC. Its protein is CASSLAHHTGANVLTF.

The chain employs TRBV13 and TRBJ1-2; TRBD1 agrees at 10 bases. The CDR3 spans 16 residues. Germline lookup yields CDR1 PRHDT and CDR2 FYEKMQ (reference sequence). V lost 8 bases, J lost 0 bases, and 9 bases stayed unmatched. This CDR3 reads CASATGGRPSNYGYTF. DNA for the CDR3: TGTGCCAGCGCGACAGGGGGCCGTCCCTCTAACTATGGCTACACCTTC.

The V call is TRBV2, the J call TRBJ2-3; D call uncertain. The germline V and J ends were trimmed by 5 bases and 6 bases, with 9 bases remaining between them. This CDR3 has 12 residues. Germline V lookup: CDR1 SNHLY, CDR2 FYNNEI. The CDR3 region has the DNA TGTGCCAGCAGTCCCCATGCGGATACGCAGTATTTT. This codes for CASSPHADTQYF.

V gene TRBV29-1 combines with J gene TRBJ1-2; the D is unclear. CDR3 length equals 11 residues. The V gene lost 4 bases and the J gene lost 4 bases, with 7 bases spanning the gap. Germline CDR1 SQVTM, CDR2 ANQGSEA. This CDR3 reads CSVVGSYGYTF. The CDR3, as DNA: TGCAGCGTTGTCGGTAGCTATGGCTACACCTTC.